The clone carrying this TCR beta chain showed up just a few times. The antigen remains unidentified. The data were produced by immunoSEQ multiplex PCR, yet TCRdb's version contains in-frame clones alone and is incomplete. The sample lists 80,000 to 100,000 clones, roughly four fifths occurring once. These data belong to a study of graft-versus-host responses after intestinal transplantation. Across the study: Recipients were all induced with anti-thymocyte globulin, then given tacrolimus and steroids for two to three years.

Broader study findings: GvH clones turned up in recipient marrow; some had shown up first in ileum or blood.

CDR3 length: 15 amino acids. The germline V gene encodes CDR1 WNHNN and CDR2 SYGVQD (reference sequence). The V end lost 2 bases, the J end lost 9 bases, and 16 bases lay between the germline ends. This receptor was identified in a human donor who received an intestinal transplant. The specimen comprised unstimulated CD8+ T cells sorted from spleen or lymph node cells, sampled before intestinal transplant. The J gene is TRBJ2-2, the V gene TRBV10-1; D possibly uses TRBD1 or TRBD2 (6 bases each). The chain's CDR3 is CASSEQRGARRELFF. CDR3 bases: TGCGCCAGCAGTGAGCAAAGGGGGGCGAGGAGGGAGCTGTTTTTT.